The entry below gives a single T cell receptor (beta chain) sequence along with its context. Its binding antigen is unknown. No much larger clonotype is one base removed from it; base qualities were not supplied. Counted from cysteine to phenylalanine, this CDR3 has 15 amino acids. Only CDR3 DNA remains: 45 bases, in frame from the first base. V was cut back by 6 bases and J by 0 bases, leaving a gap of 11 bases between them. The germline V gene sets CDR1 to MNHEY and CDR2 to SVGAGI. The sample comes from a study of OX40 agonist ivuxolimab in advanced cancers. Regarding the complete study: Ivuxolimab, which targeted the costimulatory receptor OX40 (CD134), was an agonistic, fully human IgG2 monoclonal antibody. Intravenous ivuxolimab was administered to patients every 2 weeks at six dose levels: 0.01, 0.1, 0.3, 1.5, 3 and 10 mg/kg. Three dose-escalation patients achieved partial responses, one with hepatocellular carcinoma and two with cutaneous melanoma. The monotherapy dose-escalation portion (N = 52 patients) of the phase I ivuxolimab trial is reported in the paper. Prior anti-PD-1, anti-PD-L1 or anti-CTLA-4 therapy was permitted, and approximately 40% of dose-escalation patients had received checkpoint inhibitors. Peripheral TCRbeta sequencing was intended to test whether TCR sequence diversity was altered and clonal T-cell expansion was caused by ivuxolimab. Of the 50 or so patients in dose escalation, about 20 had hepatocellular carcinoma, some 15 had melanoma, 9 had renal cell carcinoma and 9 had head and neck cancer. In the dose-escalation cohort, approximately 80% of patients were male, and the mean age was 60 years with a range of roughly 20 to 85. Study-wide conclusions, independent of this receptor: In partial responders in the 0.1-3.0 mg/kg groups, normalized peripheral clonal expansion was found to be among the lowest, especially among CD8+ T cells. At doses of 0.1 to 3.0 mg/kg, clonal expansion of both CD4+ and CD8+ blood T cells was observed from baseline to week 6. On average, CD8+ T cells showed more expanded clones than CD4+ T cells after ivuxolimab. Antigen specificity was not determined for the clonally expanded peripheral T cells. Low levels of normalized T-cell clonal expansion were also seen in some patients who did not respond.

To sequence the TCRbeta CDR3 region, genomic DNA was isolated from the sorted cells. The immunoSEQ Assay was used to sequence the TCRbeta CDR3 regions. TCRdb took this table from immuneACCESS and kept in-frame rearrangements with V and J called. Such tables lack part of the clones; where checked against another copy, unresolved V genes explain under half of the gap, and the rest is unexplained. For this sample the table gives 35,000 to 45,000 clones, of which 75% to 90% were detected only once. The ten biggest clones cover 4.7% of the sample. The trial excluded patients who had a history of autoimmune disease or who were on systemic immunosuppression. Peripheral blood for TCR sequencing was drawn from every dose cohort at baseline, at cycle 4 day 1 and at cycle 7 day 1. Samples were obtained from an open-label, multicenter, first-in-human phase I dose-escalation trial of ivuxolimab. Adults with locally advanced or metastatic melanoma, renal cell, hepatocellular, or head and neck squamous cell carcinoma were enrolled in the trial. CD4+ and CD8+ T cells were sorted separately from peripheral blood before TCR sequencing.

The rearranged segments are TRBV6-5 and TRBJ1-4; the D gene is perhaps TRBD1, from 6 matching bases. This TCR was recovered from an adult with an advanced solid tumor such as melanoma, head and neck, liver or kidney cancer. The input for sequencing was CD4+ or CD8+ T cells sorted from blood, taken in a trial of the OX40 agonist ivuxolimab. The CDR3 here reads CASRPGHSTNEKLFF. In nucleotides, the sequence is TGTGCCAGCAGGCCGGGACATTCAACTAATGAAAAACTGTTTTTT.